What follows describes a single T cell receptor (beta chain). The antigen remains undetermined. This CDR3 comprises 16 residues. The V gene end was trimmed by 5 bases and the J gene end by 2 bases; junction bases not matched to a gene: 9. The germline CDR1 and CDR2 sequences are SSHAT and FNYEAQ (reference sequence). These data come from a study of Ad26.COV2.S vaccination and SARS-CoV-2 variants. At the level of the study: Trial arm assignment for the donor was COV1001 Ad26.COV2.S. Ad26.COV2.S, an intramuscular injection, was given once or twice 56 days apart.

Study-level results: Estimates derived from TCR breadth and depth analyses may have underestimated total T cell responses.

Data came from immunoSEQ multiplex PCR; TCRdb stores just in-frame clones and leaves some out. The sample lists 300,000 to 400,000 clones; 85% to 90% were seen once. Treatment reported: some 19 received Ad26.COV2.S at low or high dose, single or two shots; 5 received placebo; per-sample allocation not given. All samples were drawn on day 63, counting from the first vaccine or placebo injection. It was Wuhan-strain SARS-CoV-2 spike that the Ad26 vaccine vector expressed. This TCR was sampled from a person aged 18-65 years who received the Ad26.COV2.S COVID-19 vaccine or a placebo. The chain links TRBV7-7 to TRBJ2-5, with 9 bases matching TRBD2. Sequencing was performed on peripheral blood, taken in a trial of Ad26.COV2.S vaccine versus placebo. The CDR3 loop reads CASSPTRGRGQETQYF. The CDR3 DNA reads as TGTGCCAGCAGCCCTACCCGCGGGAGGGGGCAAGAGACCCAGTACTTC.